These 11 T cell receptor beta chains originate from one sample sequenced in a study of regulatory T cells in long-lasting Graves disease. Combining iRepertoire HTBI primers with Arm-PCR of CDR3 regions, the authors built TCR beta libraries. Each CDR3 protein gets one entry after TCRdb re-called the multiplex PCR reads with MiXCR. The repertoire consists of around 480,000 distinct CDR3 sequences, with 15% to 20% occurring once and the leading ten covering approximately 12%. The time point was: newly diagnosed GD, antithyroid drugs for less than 3 months. Extracted RNA from PBMCs served as the source of the TCR library. The same data also contributed to another study, on T cells in Graves' hyperthyroidism and ophthalmopathy.

The sample was peripheral blood mononuclear cells (PBMCs), taken at new diagnosis, from a patient treated with antithyroid drugs. The receptors were sampled from a man aged 35-49 years with Graves disease.

Only a few counts were recorded for this clonotype. This chain uses TRBV6-1 with TRBJ1-6, with D tentatively TRBD1 (5 bases). Trimming removed 5 bases from V and 14 bases from J, with 16 bases in between. Germline V lookup: CDR1 MNHNS, CDR2 SASEGT. The CDR3 sequence is 13 residues long. CDR3 protein: CASSPSGLWALHF. The DNA for the CDR3 is TGTGCCAGCAGTCCCTCAGGGTTATGGGCCCTCCACTTT.

This clonotype was observed a handful of times. The chain combines TRBV5-1 with TRBJ2-5; TRBD2 is a possible D gene (6 bases). The V gene lost 7 bases and the J gene lost 4 bases, with 14 bases spanning the gap. Germline V gives CDR1 SGHRS, CDR2 YFSETQ. CDR3 length: 13 amino acids. In DNA, the CDR3 is TGCGCCAGCGGAGGGCTAGAAGTAGAGACCCAGTACTTC. Its protein is CASGGLEVETQYF.

This clonotype was picked up many times. The rearrangement joins TRBV27 to TRBJ2-1, with D tentatively TRBD2 (5 bases). Per the germline V gene, CDR1 is MNHEY and CDR2 is SMNVEV (reference sequence). The CDR3 extends over 14 amino acids. Trimming removed 6 bases at V and 2 bases at J, with 11 bases between. In DNA form, the CDR3 reads TGTGCCAGCAGCTTGAGTAGCGCCTACAATGAGCAGTTCTTC. Amino acids: CASSLSSAYNEQFF.

This clonotype was seen only a few times. The chain uses TRBV15 and TRBJ1-2; 9 bases map to TRBD1. In germline, CDR1 is LNHNV, CDR2 YYDKDF (reference sequence). The CDR3 covers 15 residues. Unmatched junction bases numbered 7, after V lost 5 bases and J lost 3 bases. As DNA, the CDR3 is TGTGCCACCAGCCGTCCCAGGGACAGGGACTATGGCTACACCTTC. Protein sequence: CATSRPRDRDYGYTF.

This sequence joins TRBV14 and TRBJ2-7, with TRBD2 matching 9 bases. The V gene's germline CDR1 is SGHDN and CDR2 FVKESK. The CDR3 is made up of 15 amino acids. The ends lost 2 bases at V and 6 bases at J; junction bases unmatched: 8. In DNA form, the CDR3 reads TGTGCCAGCAGCCAACTAGCGGGGCTGGTTCCCGAGCAGTACTTC. The encoded protein is CASSQLAGLVPEQYF.

Many counts were recorded for this clonotype. The V gene is TRBV6-7, the J gene TRBJ2-7; maybe TRBD2 (5 bases). TRBV6-7 is flagged as an ORF with uncertain function. The CDR3 contains 16 residues. V was shortened by 6 bases and J by 1 base, with 19 bases between the two germline ends. The CDR3 loop is CASSPKGGPTSYEQYF. For the CDR3, the DNA is TGTGCCAGCAGCCCCAAGGGCGGGCCCACATCCTACGAGCAGTACTTC.

With regard to this clonotype: It differs at one base from a far larger clone, so likely a read error. The V gene is TRBV5-1, the J gene TRBJ1-1; 7 bases match TRBD1. Germline CDR1 reads SGHRS; CDR2 reads YFSETQ. The length of the CDR3 is 14 residues. The CDR3 is CAGSLEAGGTEAFF. The CDR3 DNA reads as TGTGCCGGCAGCTTGGAGGCAGGGGGCACTGAAGCTTTCTTT.

This clonotype was picked up many times. This chain links TRBV3-1 with TRBJ2-3; 9 bases match TRBD2. Trimming took 0 bases from V and 1 from J; bases not matched to a gene: 5. Germline values: CDR1 LGHDT, CDR2 YNNKEL (reference sequence). This CDR3 has 17 amino acids. The CDR3, as DNA: TGTGCCAGCAGCCAAGATTTGGTAGCGGGGGGCACAGATACGCAGTATTTT. It is translated as CASSQDLVAGGTDTQYF.

This clonotype was detected a few times. This may be a read error: a much more frequent sequence differs by one nucleotide. The chain combines TRBV30 with TRBJ2-5, with 11 nucleotides matching TRBD2. The end of the DNA aligns better with TRBJ2-1, so the J call may be wrong. The CDR3 is made up of 13 amino acids. Germline lookup yields CDR1 GTSNPN and CDR2 SVGIG (reference sequence). The DNA of the CDR3 is TGTGCTGTAGCGGGAGGGCTGAGCGATGGGCAGTTCTTC. This sequence encodes CAVAGGLSDGQFF.

Concerning this clonotype itself: The CDR3 does not close with the conserved phenylalanine or tryptophan, likely indicating a read error. It is unclear where the CDR3 begins or ends on the DNA, so no DNA is shown, and the CDR3 is as TCRdb lists it. This rearrangement joins TRBV15 to TRBJ2-5; the D call in the table, TRBD1, was not verified against the DNA. With termini counted, the CDR3 has 12 amino acids. Looked up from germline, CDR1 is LNHNV and CDR2 is YYDKDF (reference sequence). CDR3 residues: CATSRDGTGLSL.

The chain links TRBV20-1 to TRBJ2-3; 7 bases are a match to TRBD1. V lost 5 bases and J lost 4; bases outside the gene matches: 0. Germline V gene lookup returns CDR1 DFQATT and CDR2 SNEGSKA (reference sequence). This CDR3 has 11 residues. The CDR3 nucleotides read TGCAGTGCTGACAGGGCAGATACGCAGTATTTT. Its protein product is CSADRADTQYF.